A single sample gave rise to the 6 T cell receptor beta chains below, sequenced in a study of blood T cells in healthy people across ages (dated by TCRdb to between 2014 and 2016). The method was 5' RACE. Sequenced using an Illumina HiSeq 2500. A second PCR of about 7 to 12 cycles was run with a J-beta primer mix and a sample-barcoded 5' primer. In-frame beta chains were kept once TCRdb had trimmed the public reads at Q25 with fastp and called clones with MiXCR. A single entry per CDR3 protein holds the most common genes and DNA from its merged rows. The table for this sample lists roughly 860,000 distinct CDR3 sequences; around 62% of them were counted only once. The ten largest clones take up approximately 30% of the sample. Material: blood. The receptors were sampled from a man aged 30-40 years in good health.

Here the CDR3 DNA reads TGTGCCAGCAGATTGGGGGGGCAGTCCTACAATGAGCAGTTCTTC. Translated: CASRLGGQSYNEQFF. The chain links TRBV7-9 to TRBJ2-1, with D perhaps TRBD2 (7 bases). Trimming shortened V by 6 bases and J by 1 base, and 13 bases separated the two germline ends. Per germline, CDR1 SEHNR and CDR2 FQNEAQ (reference sequence). The CDR3 runs 15 residues.

This chain connects TRBV12-3 or TRBV12-4 to TRBJ1-6, with a possible D match to TRBD1 (6 bases). The germline V and J ends were trimmed by 5 bases and 7 bases, with 12 bases remaining between them. The CDR3 length is 14 residues. CDR3 region: CASSITGQNSPLHF. The CDR3 DNA reads TGTGCCAGCAGTATAACCGGACAGAATTCACCCCTCCACTTT.

The J gene is TRBJ2-5, the V gene TRBV5-1; D possibly uses TRBD1 or TRBD2 (7 bases each). The J call may not be correct, given that the DNA end is closer to TRBJ2-7. Germline V gene sequence: CDR1 SGHRS, CDR2 YFSETQ. The CDR3 extends over 16 amino acids. CDR3 in amino acids: CASSLAAGDSTYEQYF. DNA of the CDR3: TGCGCCAGCAGCTTGGCCGCGGGGGACAGCACCTACGAGCAGTACTTC.

The CDR3 region is CASSQLPGQGPYEQYF. CDR3 sequence (DNA): TGCGCCAGCAGCCAATTACCGGGACAGGGGCCCTACGAGCAGTACTTC. This chain connects TRBV4-1 to TRBJ2-7; 10 nucleotides align to TRBD1. The germline V gene has CDR1 MGHRA and CDR2 YSYEKL. The CDR3 consists of 16 residues. Unmatched junction bases numbered 6, after V lost 2 bases and J lost 2 bases.

The chain combines TRBV5-6 with TRBJ1-2; 7 bases match TRBD1. This CDR3 is built from 14 residues. The junction had 5 bases not matched to a gene; V was cut back by 3 bases and J by 3 bases. Germline values: CDR1 SGHDT, CDR2 YYEEEE. CDR3 DNA: TGTGCCAGCAGCTACAGGGGCGGGGACTATGGCTACACCTTC. Protein sequence: CASSYRGGDYGYTF.

The rearrangement uses TRBV6-1 and TRBJ1-2, with 12 bases that match TRBD1. The CDR3 covers 16 residues. From germline, CDR1 is MNHNS and CDR2 SASEGT. V shed 6 bases and J 7 bases; nucleotides not matched to a gene: 12. The CDR3, as DNA: TGTGCCAGCAGCGAATTGAAGGGACAGGGGGCCGTTGGCTACACCTTC. Amino acids: CASSELKGQGAVGYTF.